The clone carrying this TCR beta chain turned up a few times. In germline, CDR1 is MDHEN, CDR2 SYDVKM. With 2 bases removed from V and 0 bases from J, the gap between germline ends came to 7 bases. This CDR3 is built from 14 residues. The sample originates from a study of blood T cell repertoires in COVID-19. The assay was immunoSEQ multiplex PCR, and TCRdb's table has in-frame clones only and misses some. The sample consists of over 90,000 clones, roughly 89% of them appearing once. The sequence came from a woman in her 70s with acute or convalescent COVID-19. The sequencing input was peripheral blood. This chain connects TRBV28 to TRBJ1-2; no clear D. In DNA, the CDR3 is TGTGCCAGCAGTTTACGGTTAGCTAACTATGGCTACACCTTC. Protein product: CASSLRLANYGYTF.